This record looks at one T cell receptor beta chain sequence and its context. Its specificity is unknown. This sample is part of a study of cytomegalovirus exposure and HLA in healthy donors. Findings of the study overall: A later analysis reported that several of the most significant clusters appeared to be linked to common viral pathogens, among them Epstein-Barr virus. Immune exposure information available was restricted to CMV serostatus.

PCR was performed using 60 Vbeta and 13 Jbeta primers. TCRdb keeps only in-frame clones here, not all; method: immunoSEQ multiplex PCR. The table lists tens of thousands of clones, about four fifths of them singletons, with approximately 14% in the top ten. The source is a woman aged 40 to 55 in good health and CMV-seropositive. The sample comprised PBMCs.

The CDR3 loop is CASREGQASNEQYF. The CDR3 DNA reads TGTGCCAGTAGGGAAGGACAGGCTTCCAACGAGCAGTACTTC. The chain employs TRBV19 and TRBJ2-7, with TRBD1 matching 7 bases. The J segment lost 5 bases and the V segment lost 6 bases, leaving 10 bases of the junction unmatched. Germline CDR1 reads LNHDA; CDR2 reads SQIVND (reference sequence). CDR3 length: 14 amino acids.